This T cell receptor beta chain was captured in a study of CD8+ T cells in alopecia areata. Study-level background: Tofacitinib was taken orally by treated patients, and the dose was 5 to 10 mg twice daily.

This clone was picked up a small number of times. cDNA serving as the sequencing template came from extracted, reverse transcribed RNA. The repertoire was sequenced with immunoSEQ multiplex PCR; TCRdb's copy has only in-frame clones and lacks some. The table shows 190,000 or so clones, with roughly 53% occurring only once. Treatment in this sample: oral pan-JAK inhibitor, 5-10 mg twice daily. The clonotype comes from a human donor with alopecia areata. The sample here was CD8+ T cells sorted from blood, taken at week 24, from a patient treated with tofacitinib.

CDR3 DNA sequence: TGCAGCGTAAGAAAGGGTGAGCAGTTCTTC. Amino acids: CSVRKGEQFF. The V gene is TRBV29-1, the J gene TRBJ2-1; no clear D. Trimming removed 6 bases from V and 9 bases from J, with 9 bases in between. The CDR3 runs to 10 residues. The germline V gene has CDR1 SQVTM and CDR2 ANQGSEA.